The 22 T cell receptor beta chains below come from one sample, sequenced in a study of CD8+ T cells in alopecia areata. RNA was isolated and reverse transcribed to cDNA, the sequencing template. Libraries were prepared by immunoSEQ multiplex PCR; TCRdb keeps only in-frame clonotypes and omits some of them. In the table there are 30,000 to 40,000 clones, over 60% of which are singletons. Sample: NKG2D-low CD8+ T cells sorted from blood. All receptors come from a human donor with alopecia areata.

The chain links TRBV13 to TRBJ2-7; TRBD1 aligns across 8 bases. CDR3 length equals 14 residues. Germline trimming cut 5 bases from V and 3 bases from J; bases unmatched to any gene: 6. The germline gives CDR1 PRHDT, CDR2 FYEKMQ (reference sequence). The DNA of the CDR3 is TGTGCCAGCAGCGTATACAGGGGGAGCTACGAGCAGTACTTC. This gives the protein CASSVYRGSYEQYF.

The CDR3 DNA follows: TGTGCCAGCAGCTCCCCCCTCAATGAGCAGTTCTTC. Translated, it gives CASSSPLNEQFF. The chain carries TRBV7-6 and TRBJ2-1; D unresolved. Germline CDR1 reads SGHVS; CDR2 reads FNYEAQ. V lost 4 bases to trimming and J lost 6 bases, with 7 bases between them. This CDR3 comprises 12 residues.

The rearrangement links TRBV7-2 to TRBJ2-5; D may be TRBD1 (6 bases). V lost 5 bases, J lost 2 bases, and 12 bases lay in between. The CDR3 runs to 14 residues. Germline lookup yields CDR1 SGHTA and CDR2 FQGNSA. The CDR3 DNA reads TGTGCCAGCAGCCTACAGGGTTCTCAAGAGACCCAGTACTTC. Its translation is CASSLQGSQETQYF.

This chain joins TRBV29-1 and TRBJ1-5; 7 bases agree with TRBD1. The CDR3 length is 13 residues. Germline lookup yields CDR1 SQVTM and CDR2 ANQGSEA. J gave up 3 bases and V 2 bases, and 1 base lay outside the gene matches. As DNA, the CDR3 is TGCAGCGTTGAACAGGGGGACAATCAGCCCCAGCATTTT. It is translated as CSVEQGDNQPQHF.

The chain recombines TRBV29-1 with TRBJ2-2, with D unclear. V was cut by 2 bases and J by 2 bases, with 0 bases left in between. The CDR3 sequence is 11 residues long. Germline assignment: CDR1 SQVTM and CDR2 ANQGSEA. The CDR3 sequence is CSVENTGELFF. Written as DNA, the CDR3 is TGCAGCGTTGAAAACACCGGGGAGCTGTTTTTT.

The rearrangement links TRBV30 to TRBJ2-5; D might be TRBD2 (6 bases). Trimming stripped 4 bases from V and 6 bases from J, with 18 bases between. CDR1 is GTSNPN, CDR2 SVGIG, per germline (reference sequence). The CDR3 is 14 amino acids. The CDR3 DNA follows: TGTGCCTGGAAACGTACTAGCTCTGAAAAGACCCAGTACTTC. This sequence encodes CAWKRTSSEKTQYF.

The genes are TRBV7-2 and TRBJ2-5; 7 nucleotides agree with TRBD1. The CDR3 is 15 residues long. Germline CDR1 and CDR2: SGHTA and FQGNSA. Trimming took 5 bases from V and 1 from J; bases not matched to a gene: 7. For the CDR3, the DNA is TGTGCCAGCAGCCCGGGGACAGCCACCCAAGAGACCCAGTACTTC. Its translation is CASSPGTATQETQYF. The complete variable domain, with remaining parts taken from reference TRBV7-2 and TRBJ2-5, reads GAGVSQSPSNKVTEKGKDVELRCDPISGHTALYWYRQSLGQGLEFLIYFQGNSAPDKSGLPSDRFSAERTGGSVSTLTIQRTQQEDSAVYLCASSPGTATQETQYFGPGTRLLVL.

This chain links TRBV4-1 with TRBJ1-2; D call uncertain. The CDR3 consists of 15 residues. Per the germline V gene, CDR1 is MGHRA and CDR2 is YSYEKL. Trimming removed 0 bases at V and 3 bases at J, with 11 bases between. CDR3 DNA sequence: TGCGCCAGCAGCCAAGATCATGTCTCAGACTATGGCTACACCTTC. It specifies CASSQDHVSDYGYTF.

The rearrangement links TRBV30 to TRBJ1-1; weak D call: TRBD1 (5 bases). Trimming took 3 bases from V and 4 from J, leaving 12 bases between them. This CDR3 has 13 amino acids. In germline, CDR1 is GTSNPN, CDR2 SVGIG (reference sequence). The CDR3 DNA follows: TGTGCCTGGAGGGTGGGGGTGGGCACTGAAGCTTTCTTT. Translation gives CAWRVGVGTEAFF.

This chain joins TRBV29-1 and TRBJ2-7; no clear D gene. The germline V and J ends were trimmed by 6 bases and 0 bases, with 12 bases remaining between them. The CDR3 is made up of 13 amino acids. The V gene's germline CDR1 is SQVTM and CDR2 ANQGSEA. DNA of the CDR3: TGCAGCGTACAGACGGTATCCTCCTACGAGCAGTACTTC. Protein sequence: CSVQTVSSYEQYF.

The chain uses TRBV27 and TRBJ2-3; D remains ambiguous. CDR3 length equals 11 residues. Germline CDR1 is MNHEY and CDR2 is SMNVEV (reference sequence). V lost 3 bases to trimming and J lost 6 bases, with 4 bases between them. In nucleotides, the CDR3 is TGTGCCAGCAGTTTCTATGATACGCAGTATTTT. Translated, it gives CASSFYDTQYF.

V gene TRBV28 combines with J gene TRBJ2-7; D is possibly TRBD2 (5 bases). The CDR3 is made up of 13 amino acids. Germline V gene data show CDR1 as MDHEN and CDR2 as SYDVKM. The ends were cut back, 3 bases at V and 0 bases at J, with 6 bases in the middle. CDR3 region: CASSLGSSYEQYF. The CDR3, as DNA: TGTGCCAGCAGTTTGGGGAGCTCCTACGAGCAGTACTTC.

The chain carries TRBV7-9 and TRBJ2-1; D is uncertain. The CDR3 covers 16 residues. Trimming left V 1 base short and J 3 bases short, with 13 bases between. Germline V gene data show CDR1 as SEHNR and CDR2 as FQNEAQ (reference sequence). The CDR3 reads CASSLGVAPIYNEQFF. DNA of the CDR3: TGTGCCAGCAGCTTAGGAGTAGCTCCAATCTACAATGAGCAGTTCTTC.

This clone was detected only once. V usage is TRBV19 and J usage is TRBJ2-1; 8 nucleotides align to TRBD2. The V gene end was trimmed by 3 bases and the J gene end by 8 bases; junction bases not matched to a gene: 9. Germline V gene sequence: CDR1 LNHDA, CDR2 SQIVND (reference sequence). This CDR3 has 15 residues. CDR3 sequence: CASSIFGGRFYEQFF. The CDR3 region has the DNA TGTGCCAGTAGTATTTTTGGCGGGAGGTTCTATGAGCAGTTCTTC. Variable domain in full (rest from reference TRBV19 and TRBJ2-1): DGGITQSPKYLFRKEGQNVTLSCEQNLNHDAMYWYRQDPGQGLRLIYYSQIVNDFQKGDIAEGYSVSREKKESFPLTVTSAQKNPTAFYLCASSIFGGRFYEQFFGPGTRLTVL.

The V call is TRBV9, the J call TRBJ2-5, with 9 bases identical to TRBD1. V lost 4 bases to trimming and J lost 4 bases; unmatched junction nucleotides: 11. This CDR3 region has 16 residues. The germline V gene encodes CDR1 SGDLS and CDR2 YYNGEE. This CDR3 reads CASSTLTGGGPETQYF. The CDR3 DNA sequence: TGTGCCAGCAGCACCCTGACAGGGGGAGGGCCAGAGACCCAGTACTTC.

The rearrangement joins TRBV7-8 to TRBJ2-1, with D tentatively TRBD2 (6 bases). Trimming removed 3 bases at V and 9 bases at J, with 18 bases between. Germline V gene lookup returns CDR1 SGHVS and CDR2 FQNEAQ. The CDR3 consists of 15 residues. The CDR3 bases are TGTGCCAGCAGCTTGTCCGGGAGAACCCACGTTGAGCAGTTCTTC. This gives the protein CASSLSGRTHVEQFF.

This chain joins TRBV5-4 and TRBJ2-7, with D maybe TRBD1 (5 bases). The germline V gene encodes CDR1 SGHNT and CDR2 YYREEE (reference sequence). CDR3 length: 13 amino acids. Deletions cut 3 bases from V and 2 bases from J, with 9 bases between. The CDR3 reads CASSSGHTYEQYF. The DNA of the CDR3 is TGTGCCAGCAGCTCCGGACATACCTACGAGCAGTACTTC.

The CDR3 nucleotides are TGTGCCAGCAGCCAACAGGGTTCGAGTGGGGCCAACGTCCTGACTTTC. Its translation is CASSQQGSSGANVLTF. The rearrangement joins TRBV4-2 to TRBJ2-6; TRBD1 is a possible D gene (5 bases). Germline-derived CDR1 and CDR2 are LGHNA and YNFKEQ. This CDR3 is built from 16 residues. V was trimmed by 2 bases and J by 3 bases, leaving 11 bases between them.

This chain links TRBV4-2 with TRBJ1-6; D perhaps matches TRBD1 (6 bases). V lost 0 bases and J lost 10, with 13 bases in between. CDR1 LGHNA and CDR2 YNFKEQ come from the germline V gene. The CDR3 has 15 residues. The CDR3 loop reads CASSQEGGDSSPLHF. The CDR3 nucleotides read TGTGCCAGCAGCCAAGAAGGGGGAGATAGCTCACCCCTCCACTTT.

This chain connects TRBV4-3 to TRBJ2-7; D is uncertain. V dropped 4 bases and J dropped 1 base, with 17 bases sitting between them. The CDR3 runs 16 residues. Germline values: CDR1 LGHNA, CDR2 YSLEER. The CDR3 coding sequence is TGCGCCAGCAGCCGCGAGTATAGGGCCGTTTCCTACGAGCAGTACTTC. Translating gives CASSREYRAVSYEQYF.

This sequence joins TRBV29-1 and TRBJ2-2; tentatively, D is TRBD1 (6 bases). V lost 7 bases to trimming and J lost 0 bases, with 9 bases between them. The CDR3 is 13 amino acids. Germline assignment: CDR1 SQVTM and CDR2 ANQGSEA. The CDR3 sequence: CSAKGANTGELFF. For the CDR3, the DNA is TGCAGCGCGAAGGGGGCGAACACCGGGGAGCTGTTTTTT.

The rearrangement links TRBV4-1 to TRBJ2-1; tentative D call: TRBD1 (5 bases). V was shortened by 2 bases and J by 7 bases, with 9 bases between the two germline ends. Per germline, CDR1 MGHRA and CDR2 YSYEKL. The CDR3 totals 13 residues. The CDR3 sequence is CASSQIGVNEQFF. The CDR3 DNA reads TGCGCCAGCAGCCAAATAGGGGTAAATGAGCAGTTCTTC.